The present T cell receptor (beta chain) was sequenced within a study of blood T cell repertoires in COVID-19. Study in general: Acute and convalescent COVID-19 samples came from the United States, Italy and Spain.

Sequencing used immunoSEQ multiplex PCR; TCRdb keeps in-frame clones, though not all of them. The sample records about 280,000 clones, about nine tenths being singletons. Germline values: CDR1 KGHSH, CDR2 LQKENI. The CDR3 consists of 15 residues. Trimming took 2 bases from V and 1 from J; bases not matched to a gene: 2. Sequencing was carried out using peripheral blood. The J gene is TRBJ2-1, the V gene TRBV18, with TRBD1 matching 7 bases. The sequence derives from a woman between 40 and 50 years old who had recovered from COVID-19. The CDR3 protein is CASSPRQGSYNEQFF. The CDR3 DNA reads TGTGCCAGCTCACCAAGACAGGGTTCCTACAATGAGCAGTTCTTC. The variable domain in full, with the rest retrieved from reference TRBV18 and TRBJ2-1, is NAGVMQNPRHLVRRRGQEARLRCSPMKGHSHVYWYRQLPEEGLKFMVYLQKENIIDESGMPKERFSAEFPKEGPSILRIQQVVRGDSAAYFCASSPRQGSYNEQFFGPGTRLTVL.